This is a list of T cell receptor beta chains from one sample in a study of cytomegalovirus exposure and HLA in healthy donors. Sequenced by immunoSEQ multiplex PCR; TCRdb stores in-frame clones only, minus some. The top ten hold less than 25% of the sample, which has 50,000 to 65,000 clones, around 75% seen once. The sequencing sample was made of PBMCs. These receptors were taken from a woman aged 40 to 50 in good health and CMV-seropositive. CDR3s include the opening cysteine and the closing phenylalanine or tryptophan. The order of the fields is V gene, clone size, CDR3 protein. Clone sizes are given selectively: once, few, many, or a class where the clone is expanded.

v_call: TRBV2; clone_size: -; cdr3_aa: CASQGVTDTQYF
v_call: TRBV11-3; clone_size: -; cdr3_aa: CASSLDGGWDEQFF
v_call: TRBV2; clone_size: -; cdr3_aa: CASSAGVGSEQYF
v_call: TRBV27; clone_size: -; cdr3_aa: CASSLSRPGVGTEAFF
v_call: TRBV27; clone_size: -; cdr3_aa: CASSSGALAGRRSFSYEQYF
v_call: TRBV27; clone_size: -; cdr3_aa: CAAGRSLRDTQYF
v_call: TRBV9; clone_size: -; cdr3_aa: CASSVVSGANEKLFF
v_call: TRBV7-9; clone_size: few; cdr3_aa: CASSLVWSSYEQYF
v_call: TRBV6-4; clone_size: few; cdr3_aa: CASSPGTSGWSSYNEQFF
v_call: TRBV19; clone_size: -; cdr3_aa: CASSINLRGGGTEAFF
v_call: TRBV7-2; clone_size: -; cdr3_aa: CASSLPGQGVTGNTIYF
v_call: TRBV27; clone_size: -; cdr3_aa: CASMVHTNTGELFF
v_call: TRBV5-4; clone_size: few; cdr3_aa: CASSPYQDRDYNEQFF
v_call: TRBV7-2; clone_size: -; cdr3_aa: CASSLDSLTGNTIYF
v_call: TRBV29-1; clone_size: -; cdr3_aa: CSVEDEEGLGGYTF
v_call: TRBV2; clone_size: -; cdr3_aa: CASSEEGTSGFF
v_call: TRBV5-1; clone_size: -; cdr3_aa: CASSLTGTGSYEQYF
v_call: TRBV27; clone_size: -; cdr3_aa: CASSPWTGNSPLHF
v_call: TRBV7-2; clone_size: -; cdr3_aa: CASSAPAGSYEQYF
v_call: TRBV30; clone_size: -; cdr3_aa: CAWSQNEKLFF
v_call: TRBV19; clone_size: -; cdr3_aa: CASSLPPRDTEAFF
v_call: TRBV6-1; clone_size: -; cdr3_aa: CASSGLAGGKVFYEQYF
v_call: TRBV27; clone_size: -; cdr3_aa: CASRAGQRTSITGELFF
v_call: TRBV30; clone_size: -; cdr3_aa: CAWNFGEASGYTF
v_call: TRBV5-1; clone_size: -; cdr3_aa: CASGRDTSYGYTF
v_call: TRBV27; clone_size: -; cdr3_aa: CASSERRGGYTF
v_call: TRBV13; clone_size: -; cdr3_aa: CASSLGTSGGNTGELFF
v_call: TRBV5-1; clone_size: -; cdr3_aa: CASSAYRGLYNEQFF
v_call: TRBV5-1; clone_size: once; cdr3_aa: CASSLDRSSYEQYF
v_call: TRBV5-8; clone_size: -; cdr3_aa: CASSGGGTGAGEQYF
v_call: TRBV19; clone_size: once; cdr3_aa: CASSPRGGGRNEQFF
v_call: TRBV6-5; clone_size: once; cdr3_aa: CASSYFLDNEQFF
v_call: TRBV2; clone_size: -; cdr3_aa: CASSDSGKVGGYTF